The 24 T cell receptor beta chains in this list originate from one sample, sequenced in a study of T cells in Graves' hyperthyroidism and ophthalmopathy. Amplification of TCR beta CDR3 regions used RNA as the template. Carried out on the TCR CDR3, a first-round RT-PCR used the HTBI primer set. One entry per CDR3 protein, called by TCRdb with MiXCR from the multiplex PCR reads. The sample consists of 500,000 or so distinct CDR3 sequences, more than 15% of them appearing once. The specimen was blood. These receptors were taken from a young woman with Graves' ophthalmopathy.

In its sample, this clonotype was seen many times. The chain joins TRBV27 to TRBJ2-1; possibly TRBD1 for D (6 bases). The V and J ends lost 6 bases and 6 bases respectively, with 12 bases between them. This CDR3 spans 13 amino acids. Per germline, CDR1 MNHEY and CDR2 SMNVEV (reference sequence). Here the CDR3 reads CASRGIGGNEQFF. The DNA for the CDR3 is TGTGCCAGCAGGGGTATAGGGGGCAATGAGCAGTTCTTC.

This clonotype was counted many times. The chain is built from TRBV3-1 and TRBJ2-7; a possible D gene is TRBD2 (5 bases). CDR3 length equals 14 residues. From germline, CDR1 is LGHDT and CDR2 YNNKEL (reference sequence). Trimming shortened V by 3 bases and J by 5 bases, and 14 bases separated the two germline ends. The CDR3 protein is CASSQASRADEQYF. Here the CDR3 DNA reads TGTGCCAGCAGCCAGGCCTCGAGGGCGGACGAGCAGTACTTC.

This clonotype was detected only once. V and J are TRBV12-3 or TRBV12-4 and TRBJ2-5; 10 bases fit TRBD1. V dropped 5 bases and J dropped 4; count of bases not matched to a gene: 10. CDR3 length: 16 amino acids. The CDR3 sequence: CASSAPGQGRGETQYF. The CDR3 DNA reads TGTGCCAGCAGTGCCCCGGGACAGGGGAGAGGAGAGACCCAGTACTTC.

The CDR3 region has the DNA TGTGCCAGCAGTTCCCGGGACATCTTGTACGAGCAGTACTTC. Translating it yields CASSSRDILYEQYF. This chain links TRBV27 with TRBJ2-7, with D maybe TRBD1 (6 bases). The CDR3 has 14 residues. Germline V CDR1 and CDR2: MNHEY, SMNVEV (reference sequence). V was pared by 4 bases and J by 4 bases, with 14 bases between.

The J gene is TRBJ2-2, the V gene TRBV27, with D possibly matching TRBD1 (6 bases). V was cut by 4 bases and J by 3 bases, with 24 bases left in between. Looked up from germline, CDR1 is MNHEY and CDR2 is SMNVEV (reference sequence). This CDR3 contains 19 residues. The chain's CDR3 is CASSSLSLGQRWDTGELFF. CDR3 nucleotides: TGTGCCAGCAGTTCCCTCAGCCTCGGACAGAGGTGGGACACCGGGGAGCTGTTTTTT.

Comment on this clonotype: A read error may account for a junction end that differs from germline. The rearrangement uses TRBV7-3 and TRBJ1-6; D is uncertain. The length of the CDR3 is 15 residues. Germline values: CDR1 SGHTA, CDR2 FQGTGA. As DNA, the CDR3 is TGCGCCAGCAGCTCAGATAGCTCCTATAATTCACCCCTCCACTTT. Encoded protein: CASSSDSSYNSPLHF.

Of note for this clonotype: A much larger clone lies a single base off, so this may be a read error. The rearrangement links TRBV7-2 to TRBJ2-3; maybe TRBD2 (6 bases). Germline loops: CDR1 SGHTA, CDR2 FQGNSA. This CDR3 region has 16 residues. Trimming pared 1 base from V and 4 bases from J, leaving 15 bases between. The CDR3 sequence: CASSLEGGISADTQYF. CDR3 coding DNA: TGTGCCAGCAGCTTAGAGGGCGGGATTAGCGCAGATACGCAGTATTTT.

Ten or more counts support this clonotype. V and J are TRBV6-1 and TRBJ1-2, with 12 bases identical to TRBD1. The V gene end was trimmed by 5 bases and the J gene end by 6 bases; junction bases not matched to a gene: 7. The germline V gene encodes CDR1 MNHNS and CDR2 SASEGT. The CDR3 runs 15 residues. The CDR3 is CASSLPGQGAHGYTF. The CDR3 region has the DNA TGTGCCAGCAGTTTACCGGGACAGGGGGCGCATGGCTACACCTTC.

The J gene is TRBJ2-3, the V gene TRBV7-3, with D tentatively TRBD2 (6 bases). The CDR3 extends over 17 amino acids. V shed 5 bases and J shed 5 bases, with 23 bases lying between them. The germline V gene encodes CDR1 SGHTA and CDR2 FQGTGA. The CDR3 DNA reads TGTGCCAGCAGCCCCCTCGGGGGTGGCAGCACCGGAGATACGCAGTATTTT. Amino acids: CASSPLGGGSTGDTQYF. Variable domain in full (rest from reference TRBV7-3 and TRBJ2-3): GAGVSQTPSNKVTEKGKYVELRCDPISGHTALYWYRQSLGQGPEFLIYFQGTGAADDSGLPNDRFFAVRPEGSVSTLKIQRTERGDSAVYLCASSPLGGGSTGDTQYFGPGTRLTVL.

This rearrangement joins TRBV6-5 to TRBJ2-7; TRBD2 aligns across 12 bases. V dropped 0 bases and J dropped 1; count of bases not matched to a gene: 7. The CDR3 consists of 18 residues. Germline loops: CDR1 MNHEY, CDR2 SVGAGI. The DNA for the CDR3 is TGTGCCAGCAGTTACTCCGGACTAGCGGGAAAGCAATCCTACGAGCAGTACTTC. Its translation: CASSYSGLAGKQSYEQYF.

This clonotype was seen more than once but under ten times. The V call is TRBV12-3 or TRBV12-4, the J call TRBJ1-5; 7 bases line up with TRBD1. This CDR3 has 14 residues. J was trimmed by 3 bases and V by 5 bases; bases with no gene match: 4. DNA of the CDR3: TGTGCCAGCAGTATTCAGGGGGACAATCAGCCCCAGCATTTT. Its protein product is CASSIQGDNQPQHF.

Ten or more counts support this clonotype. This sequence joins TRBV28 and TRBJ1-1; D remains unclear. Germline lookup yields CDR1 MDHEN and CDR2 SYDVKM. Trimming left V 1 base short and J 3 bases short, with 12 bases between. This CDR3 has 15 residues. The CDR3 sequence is CASSLYGPRDTEAFF. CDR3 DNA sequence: TGTGCCAGCAGTTTATATGGACCGAGGGACACTGAAGCTTTCTTT.

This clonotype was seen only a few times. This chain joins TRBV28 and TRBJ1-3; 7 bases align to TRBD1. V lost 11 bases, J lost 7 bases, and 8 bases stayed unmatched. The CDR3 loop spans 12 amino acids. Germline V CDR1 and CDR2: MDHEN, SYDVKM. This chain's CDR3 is CAQRQGVNTIYF. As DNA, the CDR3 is TGTGCCCAAAGACAGGGCGTTAACACCATATATTTT.

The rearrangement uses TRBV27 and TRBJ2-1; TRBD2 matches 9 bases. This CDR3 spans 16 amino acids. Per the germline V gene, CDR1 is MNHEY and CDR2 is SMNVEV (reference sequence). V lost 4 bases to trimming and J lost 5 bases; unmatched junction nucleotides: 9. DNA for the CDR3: TGTGCCAGCAGTTCCCCCCTAGCGGGGATGAACAATGAGCAGTTCTTC. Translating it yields CASSSPLAGMNNEQFF.

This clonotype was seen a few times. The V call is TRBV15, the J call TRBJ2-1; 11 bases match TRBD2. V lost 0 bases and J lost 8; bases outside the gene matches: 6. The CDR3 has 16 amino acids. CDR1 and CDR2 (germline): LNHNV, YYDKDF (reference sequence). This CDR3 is CATSRDRLAGTDEQFF. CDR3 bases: TGTGCCACCAGCAGAGATAGACTAGCGGGAACCGATGAGCAGTTCTTC.

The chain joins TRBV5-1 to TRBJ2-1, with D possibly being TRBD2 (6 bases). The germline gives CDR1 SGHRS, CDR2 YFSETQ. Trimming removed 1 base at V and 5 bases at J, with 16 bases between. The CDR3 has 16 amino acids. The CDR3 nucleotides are TGCGCCAGCAGCTTGTCCTCCGGACGGGGGAACAATGAGCAGTTCTTC. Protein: CASSLSSGRGNNEQFF. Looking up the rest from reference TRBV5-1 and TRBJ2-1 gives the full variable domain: KAGVTQTPRYLIKTRGQQVTLSCSPISGHRSVSWYQQTPGQGLQFLFEYFSETQRNKGNFPGRFSGRQFSNSRSEMNVSTLELGDSALYLCASSLSSGRGNNEQFFGPGTRLTVL.

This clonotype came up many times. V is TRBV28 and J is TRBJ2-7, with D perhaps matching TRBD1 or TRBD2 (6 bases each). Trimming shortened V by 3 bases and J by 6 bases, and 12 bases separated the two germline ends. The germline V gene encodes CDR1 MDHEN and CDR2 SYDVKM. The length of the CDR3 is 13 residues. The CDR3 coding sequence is TGTGCCAGCAGTTTTGGTAGGGGGGTCGAGCAGTACTTC. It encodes CASSFGRGVEQYF.

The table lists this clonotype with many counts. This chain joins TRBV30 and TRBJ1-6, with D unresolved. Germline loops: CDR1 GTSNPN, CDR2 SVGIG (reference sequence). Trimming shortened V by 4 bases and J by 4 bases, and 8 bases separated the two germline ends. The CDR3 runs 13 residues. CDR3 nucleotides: TGTGCCTGGACCGTAGGATATAATTCACCCCTCCACTTT. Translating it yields CAWTVGYNSPLHF.

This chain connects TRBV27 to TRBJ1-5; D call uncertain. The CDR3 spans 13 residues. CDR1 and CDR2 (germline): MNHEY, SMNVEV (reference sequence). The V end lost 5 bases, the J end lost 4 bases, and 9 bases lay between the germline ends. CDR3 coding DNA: TGTGCCAGCAGTGATTTAGAGAATCAGCCCCAGCATTTT. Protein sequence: CASSDLENQPQHF.

CDR3 nucleotide sequence: TGTGCCAGCAGCCCGAGATCCCACAATGAGCAGTTCTTC. Translated: CASSPRSHNEQFF. The chain combines TRBV7-9 with TRBJ2-1; D not resolved. Germline CDR1 reads SEHNR; CDR2 reads FQNEAQ (reference sequence). V was pared by 5 bases and J by 5 bases, with 10 bases between. The CDR3 runs 13 residues.

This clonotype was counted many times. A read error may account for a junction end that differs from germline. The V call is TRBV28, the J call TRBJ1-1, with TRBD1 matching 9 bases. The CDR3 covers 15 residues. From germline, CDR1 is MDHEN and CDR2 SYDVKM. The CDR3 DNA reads TGTGCCAGCAGTTCTCGCACCGGGACAGGGTTTGAAGTTTTCTTT. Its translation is CASSSRTGTGFEVFF.

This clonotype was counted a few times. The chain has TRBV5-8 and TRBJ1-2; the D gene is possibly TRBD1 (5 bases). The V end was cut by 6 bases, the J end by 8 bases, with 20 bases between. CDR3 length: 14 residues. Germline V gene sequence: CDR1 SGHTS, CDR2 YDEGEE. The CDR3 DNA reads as TGTGCCAGCAAGGTCGGGACGTCGGAGGGAGGCTACACCTTC. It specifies CASKVGTSEGGYTF.

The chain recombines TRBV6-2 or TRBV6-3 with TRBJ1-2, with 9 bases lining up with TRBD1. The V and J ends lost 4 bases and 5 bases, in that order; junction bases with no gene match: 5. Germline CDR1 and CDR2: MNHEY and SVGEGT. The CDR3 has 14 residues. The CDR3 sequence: CASSFDGQGYGYTF. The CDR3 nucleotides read TGTGCCAGCAGTTTCGACGGACAGGGGTATGGCTACACCTTC.

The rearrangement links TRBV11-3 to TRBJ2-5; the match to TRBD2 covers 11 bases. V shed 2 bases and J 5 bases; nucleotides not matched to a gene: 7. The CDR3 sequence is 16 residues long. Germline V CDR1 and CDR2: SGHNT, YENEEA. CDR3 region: CASSLQTSGNGETQYF. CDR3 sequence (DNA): TGTGCCAGCAGCTTACAGACTAGCGGGAATGGGGAGACCCAGTACTTC. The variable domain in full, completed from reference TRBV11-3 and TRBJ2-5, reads EAGVVQSPRYKIIEKKQPVAFWCNPISGHNTLYWYLQNLGQGPELLIRYENEEAVDDSQLPKDRFSAERLKGVDSTLKIQPAELGDSAVYLCASSLQTSGNGETQYFGPGTRLLVL.